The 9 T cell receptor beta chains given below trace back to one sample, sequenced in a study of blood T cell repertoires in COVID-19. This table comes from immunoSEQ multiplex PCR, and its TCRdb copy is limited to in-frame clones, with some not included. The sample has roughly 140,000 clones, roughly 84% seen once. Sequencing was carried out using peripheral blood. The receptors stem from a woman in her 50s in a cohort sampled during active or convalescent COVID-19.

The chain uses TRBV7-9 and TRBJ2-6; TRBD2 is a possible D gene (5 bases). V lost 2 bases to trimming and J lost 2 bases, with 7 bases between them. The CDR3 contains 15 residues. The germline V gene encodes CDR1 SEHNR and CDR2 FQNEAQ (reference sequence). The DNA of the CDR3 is TGTGCCAGCAGCTTACGGGGAACTGGGGCCAACGTCCTGACTTTC. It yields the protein CASSLRGTGANVLTF.

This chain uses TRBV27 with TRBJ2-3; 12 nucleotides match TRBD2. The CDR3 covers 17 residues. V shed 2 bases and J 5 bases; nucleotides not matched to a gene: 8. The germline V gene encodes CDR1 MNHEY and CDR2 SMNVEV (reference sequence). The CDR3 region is CASSLRRLAGAIDTQYF. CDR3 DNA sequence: TGTGCCAGCAGTTTAAGACGACTAGCGGGGGCTATAGATACGCAGTATTTT.

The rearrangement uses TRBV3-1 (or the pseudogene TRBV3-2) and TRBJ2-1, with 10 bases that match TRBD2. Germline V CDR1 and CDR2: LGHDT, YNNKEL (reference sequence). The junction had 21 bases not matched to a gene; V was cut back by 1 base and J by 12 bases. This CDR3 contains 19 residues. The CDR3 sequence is CASSQVVSGGREYRFRQFF. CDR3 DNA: TGTGCCAGCAGCCAAGTCGTTAGCGGGGGGCGAGAATATCGATTTAGGCAGTTCTTC.

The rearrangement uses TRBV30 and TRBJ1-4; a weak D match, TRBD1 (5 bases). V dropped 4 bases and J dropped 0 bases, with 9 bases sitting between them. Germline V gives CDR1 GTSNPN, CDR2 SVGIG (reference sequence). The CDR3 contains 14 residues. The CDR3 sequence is CAWKRQTTNEKLFF. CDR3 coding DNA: TGTGCCTGGAAACGACAGACAACTAATGAAAAACTGTTTTTT.

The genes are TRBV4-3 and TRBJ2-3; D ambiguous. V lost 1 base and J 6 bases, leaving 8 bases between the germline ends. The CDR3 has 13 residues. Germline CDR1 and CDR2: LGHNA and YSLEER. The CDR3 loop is CASSQGYADTQYF. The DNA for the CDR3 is TGCGCCAGCAGCCAAGGTTACGCGGATACGCAGTATTTT.

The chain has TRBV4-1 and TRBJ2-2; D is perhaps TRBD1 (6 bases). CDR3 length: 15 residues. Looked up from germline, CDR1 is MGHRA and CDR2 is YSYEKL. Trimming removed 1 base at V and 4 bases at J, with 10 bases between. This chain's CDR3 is CASSQGDRFTGELFF. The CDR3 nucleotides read TGCGCCAGCAGCCAAGGCGACAGGTTCACCGGGGAGCTGTTTTTT.

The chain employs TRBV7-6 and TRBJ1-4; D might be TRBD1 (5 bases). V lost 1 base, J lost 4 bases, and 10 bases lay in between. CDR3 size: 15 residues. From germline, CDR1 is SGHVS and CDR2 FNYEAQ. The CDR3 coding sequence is TGTGCCAGCAGCTTAGGACAGTCGGGTAATGAAAAACTGTTTTTT. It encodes CASSLGQSGNEKLFF.

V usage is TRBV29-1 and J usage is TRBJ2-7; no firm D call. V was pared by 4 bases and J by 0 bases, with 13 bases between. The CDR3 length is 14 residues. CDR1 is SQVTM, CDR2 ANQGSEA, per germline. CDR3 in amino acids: CSVGEWAVSYEQYF. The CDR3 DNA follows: TGCAGCGTTGGAGAGTGGGCAGTCTCCTACGAGCAGTACTTC.

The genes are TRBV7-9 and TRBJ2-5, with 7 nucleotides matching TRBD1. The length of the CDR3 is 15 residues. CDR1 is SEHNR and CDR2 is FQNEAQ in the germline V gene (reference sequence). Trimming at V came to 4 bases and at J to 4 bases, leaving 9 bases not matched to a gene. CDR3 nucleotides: TGTGCCAGCAGCTCCGGGACAGAAGGAGGAGAGACCCAGTACTTC. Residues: CASSSGTEGGETQYF.